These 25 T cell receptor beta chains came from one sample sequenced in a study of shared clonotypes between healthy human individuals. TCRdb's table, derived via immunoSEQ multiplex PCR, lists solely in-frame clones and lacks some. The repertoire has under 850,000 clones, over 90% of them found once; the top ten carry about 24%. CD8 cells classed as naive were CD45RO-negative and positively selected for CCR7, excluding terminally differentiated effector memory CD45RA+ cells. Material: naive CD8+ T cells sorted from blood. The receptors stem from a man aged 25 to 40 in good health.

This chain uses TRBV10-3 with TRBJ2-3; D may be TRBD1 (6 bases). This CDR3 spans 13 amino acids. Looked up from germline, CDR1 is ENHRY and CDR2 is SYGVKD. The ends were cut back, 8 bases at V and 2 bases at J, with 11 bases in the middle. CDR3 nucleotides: TGTGCCATCTTGGACAGAGACACAGATACGCAGTATTTT. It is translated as CAILDRDTDTQYF.

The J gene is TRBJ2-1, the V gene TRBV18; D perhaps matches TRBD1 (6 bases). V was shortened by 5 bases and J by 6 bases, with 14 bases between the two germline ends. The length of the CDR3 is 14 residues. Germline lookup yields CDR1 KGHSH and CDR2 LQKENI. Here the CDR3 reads CASSTYRDSNEQFF. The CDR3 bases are TGTGCCAGCTCAACTTACAGGGATTCCAATGAGCAGTTCTTC. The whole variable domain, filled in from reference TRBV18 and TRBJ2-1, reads NAGVMQNPRHLVRRRGQEARLRCSPMKGHSHVYWYRQLPEEGLKFMVYLQKENIIDESGMPKERFSAEFPKEGPSILRIQQVVRGDSAAYFCASSTYRDSNEQFFGPGTRLTVL.

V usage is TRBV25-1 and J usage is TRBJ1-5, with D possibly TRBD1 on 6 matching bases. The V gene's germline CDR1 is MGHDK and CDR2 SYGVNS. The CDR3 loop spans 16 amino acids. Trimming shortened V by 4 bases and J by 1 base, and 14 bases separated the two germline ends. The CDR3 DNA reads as TGTGCCAGCAGTGGCGGAGGGGGGCTAAGCAATCAGCCCCAGCATTTT. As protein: CASSGGGGLSNQPQHF.

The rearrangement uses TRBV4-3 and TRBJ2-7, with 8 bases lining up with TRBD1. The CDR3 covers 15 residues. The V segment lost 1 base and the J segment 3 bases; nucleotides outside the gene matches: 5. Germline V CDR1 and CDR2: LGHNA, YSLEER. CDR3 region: CASSQGRGLGYEQYF. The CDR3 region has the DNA TGCGCCAGCAGCCAAGGCAGGGGGCTAGGCTACGAGCAGTACTTC.

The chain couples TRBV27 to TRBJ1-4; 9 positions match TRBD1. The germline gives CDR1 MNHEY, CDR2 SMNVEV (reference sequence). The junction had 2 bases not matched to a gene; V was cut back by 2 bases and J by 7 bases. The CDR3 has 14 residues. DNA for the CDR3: TGTGCCAGCAGTTTAAGGACAGGGGTTGAAAAACTGTTTTTT. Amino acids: CASSLRTGVEKLFF.

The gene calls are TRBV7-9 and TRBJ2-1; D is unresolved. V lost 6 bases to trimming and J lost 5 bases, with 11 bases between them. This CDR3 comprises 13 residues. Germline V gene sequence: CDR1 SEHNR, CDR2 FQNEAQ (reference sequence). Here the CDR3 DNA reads TGTGCCAGCAGTTCCCCTTGGAACAATGAGCAGTTCTTC. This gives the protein CASSSPWNNEQFF.

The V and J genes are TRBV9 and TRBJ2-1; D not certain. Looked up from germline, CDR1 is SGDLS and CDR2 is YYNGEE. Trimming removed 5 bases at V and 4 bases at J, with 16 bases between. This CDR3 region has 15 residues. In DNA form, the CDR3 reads TGTGCCAGCAGTGGCACGAGAGGATCGTACAATGAGCAGTTCTTC. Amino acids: CASSGTRGSYNEQFF.

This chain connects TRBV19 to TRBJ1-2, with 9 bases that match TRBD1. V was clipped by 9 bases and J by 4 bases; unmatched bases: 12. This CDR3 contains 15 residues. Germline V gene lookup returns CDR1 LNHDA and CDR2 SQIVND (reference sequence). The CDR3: CASYGPDRGFYGYTF. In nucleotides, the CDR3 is TGTGCCAGCTACGGCCCGGACAGGGGATTCTATGGCTACACCTTC. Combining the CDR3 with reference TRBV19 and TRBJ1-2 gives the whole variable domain DGGITQSPKYLFRKEGQNVTLSCEQNLNHDAMYWYRQDPGQGLRLIYYSQIVNDFQKGDIAEGYSVSREKKESFPLTVTSAQKNPTAFYLCASYGPDRGFYGYTFGSGTRLTVV.

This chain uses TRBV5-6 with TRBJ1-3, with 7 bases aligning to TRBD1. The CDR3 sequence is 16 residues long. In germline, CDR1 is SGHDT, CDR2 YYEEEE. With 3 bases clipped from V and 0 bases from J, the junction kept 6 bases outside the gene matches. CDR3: CASSSDRESSGNTIYF. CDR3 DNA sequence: TGTGCCAGCAGCTCCGACAGGGAGAGCTCTGGAAACACCATATATTTT.

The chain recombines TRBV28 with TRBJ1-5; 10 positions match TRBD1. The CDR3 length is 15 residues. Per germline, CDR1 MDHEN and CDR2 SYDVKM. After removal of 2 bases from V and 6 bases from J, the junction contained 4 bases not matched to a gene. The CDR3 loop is CASSLLTGGVQPQHF. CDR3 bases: TGTGCCAGCAGTTTACTGACAGGGGGCGTTCAGCCCCAGCATTTT.

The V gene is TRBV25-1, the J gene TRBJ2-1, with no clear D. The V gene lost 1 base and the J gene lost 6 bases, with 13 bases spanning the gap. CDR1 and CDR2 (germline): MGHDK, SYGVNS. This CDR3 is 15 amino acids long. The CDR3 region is CASSEWLGISNEQFF. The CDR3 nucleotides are TGTGCCAGCAGTGAATGGTTAGGGATAAGCAATGAGCAGTTCTTC.

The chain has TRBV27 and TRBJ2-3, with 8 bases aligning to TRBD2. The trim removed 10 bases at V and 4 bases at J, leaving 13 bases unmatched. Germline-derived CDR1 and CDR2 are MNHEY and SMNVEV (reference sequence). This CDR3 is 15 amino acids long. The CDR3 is CATAWGLGRADTQYF. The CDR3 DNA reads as TGTGCCACCGCCTGGGGACTAGGGAGGGCAGATACGCAGTATTTT.

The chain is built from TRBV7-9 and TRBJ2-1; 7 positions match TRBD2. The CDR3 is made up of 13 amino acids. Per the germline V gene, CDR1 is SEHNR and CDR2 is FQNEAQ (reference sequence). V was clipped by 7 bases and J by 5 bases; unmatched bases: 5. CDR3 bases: TGTGCCAGCACCTTCCTAGCGGACAATGAGCAGTTCTTC. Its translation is CASTFLADNEQFF.

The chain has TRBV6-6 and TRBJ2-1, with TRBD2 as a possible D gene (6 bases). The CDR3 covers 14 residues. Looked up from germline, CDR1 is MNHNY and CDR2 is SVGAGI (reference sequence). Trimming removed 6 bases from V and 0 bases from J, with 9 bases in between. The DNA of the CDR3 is TGTGCCAGCAGAAGACTAGACTCCTACAATGAGCAGTTCTTC. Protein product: CASRRLDSYNEQFF.

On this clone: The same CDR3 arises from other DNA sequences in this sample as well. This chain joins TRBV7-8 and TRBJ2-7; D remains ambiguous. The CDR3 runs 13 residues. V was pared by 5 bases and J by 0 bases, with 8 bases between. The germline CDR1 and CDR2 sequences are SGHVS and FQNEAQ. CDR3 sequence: CASSAPDSYEQYF. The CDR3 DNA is TGTGCCAGCAGCGCGCCGGACTCCTACGAGCAGTACTTC.

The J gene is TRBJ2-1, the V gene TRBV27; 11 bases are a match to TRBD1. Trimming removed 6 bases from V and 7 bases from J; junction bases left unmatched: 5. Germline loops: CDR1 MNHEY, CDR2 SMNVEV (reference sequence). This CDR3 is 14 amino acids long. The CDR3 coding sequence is TGTGCCAGCAGACCCGGACAGGGGGCGAATGAGCAGTTCTTC. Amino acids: CASRPGQGANEQFF.

The DNA of the CDR3 is TGCGCCAGCAGTGACCCGTCGGGGCCCCAGCATTTT. It specifies CASSDPSGPQHF. The J gene is TRBJ1-5, the V gene TRBV10-1; D not certain. Trimming left V 3 bases short and J 9 bases short, with 9 bases between. The CDR3 has 12 amino acids. Germline assignment: CDR1 WNHNN and CDR2 SYGVQD (reference sequence).

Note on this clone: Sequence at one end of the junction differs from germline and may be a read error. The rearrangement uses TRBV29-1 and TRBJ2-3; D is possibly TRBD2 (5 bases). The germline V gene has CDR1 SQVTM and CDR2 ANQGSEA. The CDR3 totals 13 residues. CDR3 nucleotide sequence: TGCAGCGTTCGAGCGGCCCTCACAAATACGCAGTATTTT. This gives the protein CSVRAALTNTQYF.

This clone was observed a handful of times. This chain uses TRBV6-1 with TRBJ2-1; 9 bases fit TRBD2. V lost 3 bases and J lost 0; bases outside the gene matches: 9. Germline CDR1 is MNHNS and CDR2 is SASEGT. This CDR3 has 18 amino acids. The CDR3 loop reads CASSEAGGALSSYNEQFF. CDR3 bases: TGTGCCAGCAGTGAGGCGGGAGGGGCGCTAAGCTCCTACAATGAGCAGTTCTTC.

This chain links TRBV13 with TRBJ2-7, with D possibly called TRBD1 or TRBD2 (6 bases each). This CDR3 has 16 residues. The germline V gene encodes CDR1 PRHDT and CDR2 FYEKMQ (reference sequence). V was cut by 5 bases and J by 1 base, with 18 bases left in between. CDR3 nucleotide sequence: TGTGCCAGCAGCCCAAATAGGGGGGAAGGGTCCTACGAGCAGTACTTC. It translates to CASSPNRGEGSYEQYF. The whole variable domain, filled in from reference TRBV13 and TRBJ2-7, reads AAGVIQSPRHLIKEKRETATLKCYPIPRHDTVYWYQQGPGQDPQFLISFYEKMQSDKGSIPDRFSAQQFSDYHSELNMSSLELGDSALYFCASSPNRGEGSYEQYFGPGTRLTVT.

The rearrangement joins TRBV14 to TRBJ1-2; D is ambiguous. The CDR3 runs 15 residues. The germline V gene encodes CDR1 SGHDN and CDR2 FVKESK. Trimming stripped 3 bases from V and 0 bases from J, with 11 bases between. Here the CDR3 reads CASSQGLSPNYGYTF. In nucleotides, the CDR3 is TGTGCCAGCAGCCAGGGCCTCTCCCCTAACTATGGCTACACCTTC.

The CDR3 sequence: CASSPTGGVSEQYF. In nucleotides, the CDR3 is TGCGCCAGCAGCCCGACAGGGGGCGTTAGCGAGCAGTACTTC. This chain uses TRBV4-1 with TRBJ2-7; 10 nucleotides line up with TRBD1. The CDR3 extends over 14 amino acids. V was clipped by 4 bases and J by 6 bases; unmatched bases: 6. Germline lookup yields CDR1 MGHRA and CDR2 YSYEKL.

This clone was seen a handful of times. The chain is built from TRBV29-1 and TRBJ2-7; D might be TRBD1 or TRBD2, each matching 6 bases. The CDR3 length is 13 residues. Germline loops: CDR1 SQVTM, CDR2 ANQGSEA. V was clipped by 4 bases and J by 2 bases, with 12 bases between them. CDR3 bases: TGCAGCGTTGTAGAGGGGGGCCCCTACGAGCAGTACTTC. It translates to CSVVEGGPYEQYF.

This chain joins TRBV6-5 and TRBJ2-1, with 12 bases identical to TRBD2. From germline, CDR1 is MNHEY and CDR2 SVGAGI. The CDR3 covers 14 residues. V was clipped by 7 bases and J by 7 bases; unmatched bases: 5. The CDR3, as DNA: TGTGCCAGCACCACTAGCGGGAGGTGGAATGAGCAGTTCTTC. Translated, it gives CASTTSGRWNEQFF.

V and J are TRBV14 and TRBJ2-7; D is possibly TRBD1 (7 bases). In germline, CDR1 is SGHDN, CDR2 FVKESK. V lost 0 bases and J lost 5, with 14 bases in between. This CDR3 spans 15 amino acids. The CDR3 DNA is TGTGCCAGCAGCCAAGATAGGCAGGGGGGAAACGAGCAGTACTTC. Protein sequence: CASSQDRQGGNEQYF.